The 3 T cell receptor beta chains below all came from one sample that was sequenced in a study of metastatic and nonmetastatic thyroid tumors. TCRdb reanalyzed the PCR reads via MiXCR. The sample carries about 4,000 clones, around 30% recorded once. Prior to thyroid surgery, none of the patients had received any treatment. Sequenced: adjacent normal tissue. The receptors originated from a female donor with papillary thyroid cancer or a benign thyroid nodule (not recorded which). Some clones in this sample may be carry-over from other donors' samples.

This rearrangement joins TRBV6-2 or TRBV6-3 to TRBJ2-2; D tentatively reads TRBD1 or TRBD2 (5 bases each). Germline V gives CDR1 MNHEY, CDR2 SVGEGT. Trimming shortened V by 5 bases and J by 1 base, and 20 bases separated the two germline ends. This CDR3 spans 18 amino acids. As DNA, the CDR3 is TGTGCCAGCAGTAGCGCCCCTAGGACACGGGGGAACACCGGGGAGCTGTTTTTT. Translating it yields CASSSAPRTRGNTGELFF.

V gene TRBV30 combines with J gene TRBJ2-2, with 14 bases fitting TRBD2. This CDR3 is built from 15 residues. Losses at the gene ends were 0 bases for V and 6 bases for J; bases not matched to a gene: 0. Germline CDR1 GTSNPN, CDR2 SVGIG (reference sequence). The CDR3 DNA is TGTGCCTGGAGTGTGACTAGCGGGAGGGCCGGGGAGCTGTTTTTT. This gives the protein CAWSVTSGRAGELFF.

This rearrangement joins TRBV2 to TRBJ1-2; TRBD1 might be the D (6 bases). Trimming stripped 4 bases from V and 4 bases from J, with 13 bases between. This CDR3 region has 14 residues. Germline CDR1 and CDR2: SNHLY and FYNNEI. The CDR3 loop is CASSVGPGVYGYTF. Here the CDR3 DNA reads TGTGCCAGCAGTGTAGGTCCAGGGGTCTATGGCTACACCTTC. Using reference TRBV2 and TRBJ1-2 for the parts outside the CDR3, the full variable domain is EPEVTQTPSHQVTQMGQEVILRCVPISNHLYFYWYRQILGQKVEFLVSFYNNEISEKSEIFDDQFSVERPDGSNFTLKIRSTKLEDSAMYFCASSVGPGVYGYTFGSGTRLTVV.